The present TCR beta chain was sequenced within a study of Graves' ophthalmopathy and Graves' hyperthyroidism. This clonotype was recorded once. Scientists amplified the TCR beta CDR3 regions from RNA transcripts. The authors performed first-round RT-PCR with HTBI primers and then a second-round multiplex PCR. TCRdb ran MiXCR on the multiplex PCR reads and lists one entry per CDR3 protein. The repertoire holds approximately 700,000 distinct CDR3 sequences, with 40% as singletons. PBMCs were isolated by Ficoll-Paque density gradient centrifugation, using roughly 10 ml of fresh peripheral blood as the starting material. This TCR was sampled from an adult man with Graves' ophthalmopathy. The sample comprised peripheral blood.

This CDR3 reads CSQRKQGSYEQYF. CDR3 nucleotides: TGCAGTCAGCGAAAACAGGGTTCCTACGAGCAGTACTTC. The chain joins TRBV29-1 to TRBJ2-7, with D perhaps TRBD1 (6 bases). The germline V gene encodes CDR1 SQVTM and CDR2 ANQGSEA. The CDR3 is 13 amino acids.